Sequencing of this T cell receptor (beta chain) was carried out in a study of tumour-infiltrating T cells in Burkitt lymphoma (dated by TCRdb to 2018 to 2020). Concerning the study at large: All epidemiological subtypes of Burkitt lymphoma were represented among the 80 or so patients who made up the cohort. TCR repertoire data were compared against clinical outcome, and productive clonality predicted overall survival and progression-free survival independently of established prognostic factors such as age at diagnosis.

Study-level results and caveats: Several public clonotypes shared across numerous Burkitt lymphoma patients were found, and shared tumour neoantigen selection absent from diffuse large B-cell lymphoma was thereby suggested.

Receptor amplification or capture employed the immunoSEQ multiplex PCR assay. TCRdb's version of the immuneACCESS table is confined to in-frame rearrangements and falls short of the full clone set. An unresolved V gene accounts for under half of the shortfall where checked; the remainder is of unknown origin. The sample table holds tens of thousands of clones, of which less than 40% were seen once. The ten largest clones represent 2.9% of the sample. Worth noting for this clone: There is no known antigen for this receptor. No base quality values were provided; no much bigger clone lies one nucleotide off.

The CDR3 starts with the cysteine, ends with the phenylalanine, and has 13 residues. The kept DNA is CDR3 alone, 39 bases in frame from the first base. According to the germline V gene, CDR1 reads SGDLS and CDR2 reads YYNGEE. V is shortened by 8 bases, J by 6 bases, and the region joining them spans 18 bases. Sequencing used tumor tissue. This TCR came from a human donor with Burkitt lymphoma. The chain uses TRBV9 and TRBJ2-7; the D match is possibly TRBD1 or TRBD2, with 5 bases aligned in each. The CDR3 amino acid sequence is: CARTGPRPSEQYF. The nucleotides are TGTGCCAGAACGGGACCTCGCCCCTCCGAGCAGTACTTC. With all but the CDR3 taken from the reference TRBV9 and TRBJ2-7 genes, the full variable domain is: DSGVTQTPKHLITATGQRVTLRCSPRSGDLSVYWYQQSLDQGLQFLIQYYNGEERAKGNILERFSAQQFPDLHSELNLSSLELGDSALYFCARTGPRPSEQYFGPGTRLTVT.